The T cell receptor (beta chain) described here comes from a study of cytomegalovirus exposure and HLA in healthy donors. This clone was observed a handful of times. PCR involved 60 Vbeta and 13 Jbeta primers. This table comes from immunoSEQ multiplex PCR, and its TCRdb copy is limited to in-frame clones, with some not included. The table lists just under 95,000 clones, around 84% of them singletons. Germline loops: CDR1 MNHEY, CDR2 SVGAGI. This CDR3 region has 14 residues. V was trimmed by 5 bases and J by 0 bases, leaving 8 bases between them. The gene calls are TRBV6-5 and TRBJ1-5, with unresolved D. This receptor was obtained from a human donor in good health. The sample consisted of PBMCs. The CDR3 sequence is CASSDGYSNQPQHF. The CDR3 coding sequence is TGTGCCAGCAGTGACGGGTATAGCAATCAGCCCCAGCATTTT.